This T cell receptor (beta chain) was profiled in a study of CD8+ T cells in alopecia areata. The authors extracted RNA and reverse transcribed it into cDNA as the sequencing template. The method was immunoSEQ multiplex PCR; TCRdb's version includes in-frame clones alone and lacks a portion of them. The top ten hold around 5% of the sample, which has 89,000 or so clones, approximately 50% seen once. As for this clone: Its matching antigen is unknown.

Points from the study as a whole: Lesional scalp, especially alopecia totalis/universalis, showed higher clonality than normal scalp. When scalp samples are sequenced, resident alphabeta T cells of normal skin are also captured.

CDR3 length: 13 amino acids. Trimming took 7 bases from V and 7 from J, leaving 11 bases between them. The germline V gene has CDR1 SNHLY and CDR2 FYNNEI. This sequence joins TRBV2 and TRBJ1-6; D not resolved. Sample: NKG2D-high CD8+ T cells sorted from blood. This clonotype originated in a human donor with alopecia areata. The CDR3 DNA reads TGTGCCAGCATGTGGGTCGGGAATTCACCCCTCCACTTT. Protein sequence: CASMWVGNSPLHF.